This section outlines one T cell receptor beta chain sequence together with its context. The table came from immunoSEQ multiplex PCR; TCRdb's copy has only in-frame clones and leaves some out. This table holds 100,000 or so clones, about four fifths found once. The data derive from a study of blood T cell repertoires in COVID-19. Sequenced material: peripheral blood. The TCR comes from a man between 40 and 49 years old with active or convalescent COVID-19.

The CDR3 DNA reads as TGTGCCAGCAGACCCAGGGAGGGACCCTATGGCTACACCTTC. This gives the protein CASRPREGPYGYTF. This chain uses TRBV6-6 with TRBJ1-2; D perhaps matches TRBD1 (5 bases). The CDR3 is 14 residues long. V lost 6 bases to trimming and J lost 4 bases, with 15 bases between them. CDR1 is MNHNY and CDR2 is SVGAGI in the germline V gene (reference sequence).